This T cell receptor (beta chain) was captured in a study of beta chain features in type 1 diabetes. cDNA synthesis used the whole RNA isolate, giving expressed TCRB sequences. Sequencing used immunoSEQ multiplex PCR; TCRdb keeps in-frame clones, though not all of them. The sample yields under 900,000 clones, roughly 17% seen once. The CDR3 has 14 amino acids. The V gene lost 6 bases and the J gene lost 2 bases, with 13 bases spanning the gap. Per the germline V gene, CDR1 is ENHRY and CDR2 is SYGVKD. Sequencing used naive CD4+ T cells from blood. J is TRBJ1-1 and V is TRBV10-3; D possibly corresponds to TRBD1 (5 bases). This receptor was obtained from a woman aged 18-35 years in good health. The CDR3 DNA is TGTGCCATCAGGAAACAGGAGACAAACACTGAAGCTTTCTTT. Protein: CAIRKQETNTEAFF.